Listed here is a single T cell receptor beta chain. Its antigen is currently unknown. Clones were sequenced by immunoSEQ multiplex PCR, and TCRdb holds only the in-frame ones, with some missing. The sample contains around 1.9 million clones, about 92% of which appear only once. This sample is drawn from a study of shared clonotypes between healthy human individuals. In the study overall: Researchers drew samples from two women and a few men aged 18 to 49.

General study points: Several donors had around 5% of their naive CD4 clonotypes in common. Clonotypes shared by all four sorted-subset donors had higher generation probabilities than non-shared clonotypes.

Positive CCR7 selection of CD45RO-negative cells yielded the naive CD8 cells, and terminally differentiated effector memory CD45RA+ cells were excluded. Sequencing input: naive CD8+ T cells from PBMCs. This TCR was recovered from a man between 18 and 35 years old in good health. Some clones in this sample may be carry-over from other donors' samples.

For the CDR3, the DNA is TGTGCCAGCAGACGACAGGGGGAAGATAATGAGCAGTTCTTC. Protein: CASRRQGEDNEQFF. This chain uses TRBV9 with TRBJ2-1; 9 nucleotides match TRBD1. Losses at the gene ends were 5 bases for V and 7 bases for J; bases not matched to a gene: 7. This CDR3 contains 14 residues. Germline values: CDR1 SGDLS, CDR2 YYNGEE.